This T cell receptor (beta chain) appears in the sequencing data of a study of T cell repertoires in cytomegalovirus infection. On the study more broadly: In public TCR beta signatures, there were indications of both CMV infection and matching HLA type. Regarding the study as a whole: Summed public TCR beta family frequency identified CMV carriers bearing the relevant HLA. In two of eight donors, the top clonotype was HLA-C-restricted CMV-specific.

This clonotype came up a few times. Its target is unknown. The trim removed 2 bases at V and 2 bases at J, leaving 13 bases unmatched. Per the germline V gene, CDR1 is LNHDA and CDR2 is SQIVND (reference sequence). The CDR3 extends over 19 amino acids. TCRdb fed the reads into MiXCR, producing one record per CDR3 protein. The sample records approximately 500,000 distinct CDR3 sequences, 15% to 20% being singletons. Sequencing was carried out using CD8+ T cells from PBMCs. This sequence was found in a human donor in good health (CMV status not recorded). Some clones in this sample may be carry-over from other donors' samples. This chain uses TRBV19 with TRBJ2-1, with 9 bases that match TRBD1. The CDR3 bases are TGTGCCAGTAGTATAAGAAGACAGGGGGTTCCATCTACCTACAATGAGCAGTTCTTC. It is translated as CASSIRRQGVPSTYNEQFF. The full variable domain, its missing parts supplied by reference TRBV19 and TRBJ2-1, is DGGITQSPKYLFRKEGQNVTLSCEQNLNHDAMYWYRQDPGQGLRLIYYSQIVNDFQKGDIAEGYSVSREKKESFPLTVTSAQKNPTAFYLCASSIRRQGVPSTYNEQFFGPGTRLTVL.